The subject of this entry is one TCR beta chain. This sample was included in a study of blood T cell repertoires in COVID-19. Original processing methods: For nucleated cells, counts were estimated from reference gene primer amplification. Repertoires were generated with immunoSEQ multiplex PCR, while TCRdb's copy carries only in-frame clones and drops some. V, J and clone size reflect that table, while D and trimming were determined from the DNA. This table holds 300,000 or so clones, about 90% found once. Unmatched junction bases numbered 10, after V lost 2 bases and J lost 7 bases. Germline CDR1 and CDR2: MNHGY and SAAAGT. The CDR3 totals 16 residues.

This sequence was found in a woman in her thirties or forties who had recovered from COVID-19. The chain uses TRBV6-8 and TRBJ2-2; TRBD1 agrees at 7 bases. The source material was peripheral blood. The CDR3 nucleotides read TGTGCCAGCAGTTACGCCGACAGGGAGAGGAACGGGGAGCTGTTTTTT. This encodes CASSYADRERNGELFF.